These T cell receptor beta chains were read from a single sample in a study of radiation and T cells in renal cell carcinoma. Sequencing was performed with immunoSEQ multiplex PCR; in TCRdb, only in-frame clones are kept and a portion is missing. The sample lists 120,000 to 150,000 clones, about 88% seen once, with roughly 4% in the top ten. This sample comprised blood, obtained from a patient whose treatment included radiotherapy and nephrectomy. These TCRs come from a woman in her 70s with renal cell carcinoma. CDR3s include the opening cysteine and the closing phenylalanine or tryptophan. A D gene is named only where the DNA matches it firmly. Not every row has a clone size; where given, it reads once, few, many or a size class.

v_call	j_call	d_call	clone_size	cdr3_aa	cdr3_nt
TRBV6-1	TRBJ2-1	TRBD2	-	CASSEGPSGGSEQFF	TGTGCCAGCAGTGAAGGACCTAGCGGGGGCAGTGAGCAGTTCTTC
TRBV7-8	TRBJ2-3	TRBD2	-	CASSLASRRLAGGLVADTQYF	TGTGCCAGCAGCTTAGCTTCGCGTCGGTTAGCGGGGGGGCTTGTGGCAGATACGCAGTATTTT
TRBV7-2	TRBJ2-1	-	-	CASSSEPFGTRRNEQFF	TGTGCCAGCAGCAGTGAACCCTTCGGGACACGGAGGAATGAGCAGTTCTTC
TRBV29-1	TRBJ2-3	TRBD2	-	CSVGRLAGGTDTQYF	TGCAGCGTTGGCCGACTAGCGGGGGGCACAGATACGCAGTATTTT
TRBV10-3	TRBJ2-2	TRBD2	-	CAISELTGGSGELFF	TGTGCCATCAGTGAGTTGACGGGAGGATCCGGGGAGCTGTTTTTT
TRBV4-2	TRBJ1-5	-	-	CASSQSRTGADQPQHF	TGTGCCAGCAGCCAATCCAGGACGGGGGCCGATCAGCCCCAGCATTTT
TRBV4-2	TRBJ2-3	TRBD2	-	CASSQDRLAGGYTDTQYF	TGTGCCAGCAGCCAAGATAGACTAGCGGGGGGGTACACAGATACGCAGTATTTT
TRBV29-1	TRBJ1-3	-	-	CSVETGLGGNTIYF	TGCAGCGTAGAAACAGGACTAGGAGGAAACACCATATATTTT
TRBV6-1	TRBJ1-3	-	few	CASSGGTNPGNTIYF	TGTGCCAGCAGTGGTGGGACCAATCCTGGAAACACCATATATTTT
TRBV6-1	TRBJ1-4	TRBD1	-	CASGQGYNEKLFF	TGTGCCAGCGGACAGGGTTATAATGAAAAACTGTTTTTT
TRBV27	TRBJ2-1	TRBD2	-	CASSSPQRGAYNEQFF	TGTGCCAGCAGTTCCCCCCAGCGGGGAGCCTACAATGAGCAGTTCTTC
TRBV30	TRBJ1-2	-	-	CAWSVGQDYGYTF	TGTGCCTGGAGTGTCGGGCAGGATTATGGCTACACCTTC
TRBV7-3	TRBJ2-1	-	-	CASSFGENEQFF	TGTGCCAGCAGCTTCGGTGAAAATGAGCAGTTCTTC
TRBV27	TRBJ1-5	-	-	CASRSGQNSNQPQHF	TGTGCCAGCAGATCGGGACAAAATAGCAATCAGCCCCAGCATTTT
TRBV6-1	TRBJ2-7	-	few	CASSEAGLVYEQYF	TGTGCCAGCAGTGAAGCGGGACTGGTCTACGAGCAGTACTTC
TRBV30	TRBJ1-6	-	-	CAWSLGYSPLHF	TGTGCCTGGAGCCTAGGGTACTCACCCCTCCACTTT
TRBV19	TRBJ1-2	TRBD1	-	CATYPPTAGTGIYGYTF	TGTGCCACCTATCCTCCGACCGCCGGGACAGGAATCTATGGCTACACCTTC
TRBV18	TRBJ1-1	-	once	CASSKTVNTEAFF	TGTGCCAGCTCAAAAACGGTGAACACTGAAGCTTTCTTT
TRBV5-4	TRBJ2-6	-	once	CASSPARGKAGANVLTF	TGTGCCAGCAGCCCCGCACGGGGGAAGGCTGGGGCCAACGTCCTGACTTTC
TRBV30	TRBJ2-6	-	-	CALASWHRHSGANVLTF	TGTGCCTTGGCTTCGTGGCACCGCCACTCTGGGGCCAACGTCCTGACTTTC
TRBV2	TRBJ1-2	TRBD1	-	CASSELDRVIYGYTF	TGTGCCAGCAGTGAGCTGGACAGGGTTATCTATGGCTACACCTTC
TRBV30	TRBJ1-6	TRBD1	-	CAWSWGQGAYNSPLHF	TGTGCCTGGAGCTGGGGACAGGGGGCCTATAATTCACCCCTCCACTTT
TRBV9	TRBJ1-2	-	-	CASGGGNGYTF	TGTGCCAGCGGAGGGGGGAATGGCTACACCTTC
TRBV18	TRBJ2-4	-	-	CASSPQPGLNIQYF	TGTGCCAGCTCACCACAGCCCGGATTAAACATTCAGTACTTC
TRBV14	TRBJ2-2	TRBD1	-	CASSHRTGLNSGELFF	TGTGCCAGCAGCCATCGGACAGGACTCAACAGCGGGGAGCTGTTTTTT
TRBV5-5	TRBJ2-1	TRBD2	-	CASSRLAGGPYNEQFF	TGTGCCAGCAGCCGTTTAGCGGGGGGGCCCTACAATGAGCAGTTCTTC
TRBV4-1	TRBJ2-3	-	-	CASSQDGTRGADTQYF	TGCGCCAGCAGCCAAGATGGTACCCGGGGAGCAGATACGCAGTATTTT
TRBV6-1	TRBJ2-7	-	-	CASSENGSYEQYF	TGTGCCAGCAGTGAAAACGGCTCCTACGAGCAGTACTTC
TRBV5-6	TRBJ2-2	-	once	CASSPGAGELFF	TGTGCCAGCAGCCCCGGAGCCGGGGAGCTGTTTTTT
TRBV30	TRBJ1-6	TRBD1	few	CAWRTGGSPLHF	TGTGCCTGGAGAACAGGGGGCTCACCCCTCCACTTT
TRBV5-5	TRBJ1-4	-	-	CASNSLEGMDEKLFF	TGTGCCAGTAATAGCCTCGAGGGAATGGATGAAAAACTGTTTTTT
TRBV5-1	TRBJ2-7	-	-	CASSYLSGLSYEQYF	TGCGCCAGCAGCTACCTTAGCGGTCTCTCCTACGAGCAGTACTTC
TRBV4-1	TRBJ1-2	-	-	CASTTRRARDYGYTF	TGCGCCAGCACCACAAGGCGGGCCAGGGACTATGGCTACACCTTC
TRBV5-4	TRBJ2-1	-	-	CASGGSYNEQFF	TGTGCCAGCGGAGGTTCCTACAATGAGCAGTTCTTC
TRBV4-1	TRBJ1-2	TRBD1	-	CASSRPGQLYGYTF	TGCGCCAGCAGCCGGCCGGGACAGCTCTATGGCTACACCTTC
TRBV5-8	TRBJ1-5	-	-	CASSSIQVNQPQHF	TGTGCCAGCAGCTCGATACAAGTAAATCAGCCCCAGCATTTT
TRBV5-1	TRBJ2-5	-	-	CASSPNRDPWRETQYF	TGCGCCAGCAGCCCAAACAGGGACCCCTGGAGAGAGACCCAGTACTTC
TRBV5-6	TRBJ2-2	TRBD2	-	CASSLAAGVVPGELFF	TGTGCCAGCAGCTTGGCGGCGGGGGTGGTTCCCGGGGAGCTGTTTTTT
TRBV11-2	TRBJ2-1	TRBD2	few	CASSPISGGSHNEQFF	TGTGCCAGCAGCCCCATTAGCGGGGGATCCCACAATGAGCAGTTCTTC
TRBV5-1	TRBJ1-2	TRBD1	-	CASSLGQGAPVGGYTF	TGCGCCAGCAGCCTGGGACAGGGGGCTCCTGTGGGTGGCTACACCTTC
TRBV18	TRBJ1-2	-	-	CASSPIPGTYGYTF	TGTGCCAGCTCACCAATCCCAGGGACGTACGGCTACACCTTC
TRBV6-5	TRBJ1-4	-	-	CASSYFPRLINEKLFF	TGTGCCAGCAGTTACTTCCCCAGACTGATTAATGAAAAACTGTTTTTT
TRBV29-1	TRBJ1-2	TRBD1	-	CSVRFDRVGYTF	TGCAGCGTAAGATTCGACAGGGTCGGCTACACCTTC
TRBV5-4	TRBJ2-1	TRBD1	-	CASSRGQGSEQFF	TGTGCCAGCAGCAGGGGACAGGGGAGTGAGCAGTTCTTC
TRBV6-1	TRBJ1-2	-	-	CASSEAAPYKYGYTF	TGTGCCAGCAGTGAAGCTGCGCCCTACAAATATGGCTACACCTTC
TRBV6-6	TRBJ1-2	TRBD1	-	CASSSQTGTNYGYTF	TGTGCCAGCAGTTCCCAGACAGGGACTAACTATGGCTACACCTTC
TRBV27	TRBJ1-2	-	-	CASSPLTGEGYTF	TGTGCCAGCAGTCCCCTCACGGGGGAGGGCTACACCTTC
TRBV15	TRBJ2-4	-	-	CATSRDIGGAKNIQYF	TGTGCCACCAGCAGAGATATTGGTGGGGCCAAAAACATTCAGTACTTC
TRBV5-1	TRBJ1-4	-	-	CASSLPGATNEKLFF	TGCGCCAGCAGCCTACCGGGGGCAACTAATGAAAAACTGTTTTTT
TRBV6-1	TRBJ1-1	-	-	CASSDSGGHTEAFF	TGTGCCAGCAGTGACTCTGGGGGGCACACTGAAGCTTTCTTT
TRBV6-1	TRBJ1-3	-	-	CASSEDRFSGNTIYF	TGTGCCAGCAGTGAGGACAGATTCTCTGGAAACACCATATATTTT
TRBV4-2	TRBJ1-6	TRBD1	-	CASSQAGTGNSPLHF	TGTGCCAGCAGCCAAGCTGGGACAGGTAATTCACCCCTCCACTTT
TRBV27	TRBJ2-1	-	-	CASRSQGGVFNEQFF	TGTGCCAGCAGATCACAGGGTGGCGTATTCAATGAGCAGTTCTTC
TRBV30	TRBJ2-7	-	-	CAWSYGSYEQYF	TGTGCCTGGAGCTACGGCTCCTACGAGCAGTACTTC
TRBV11-2	TRBJ2-5	TRBD1	-	CASSPSGGTGETQYF	TGTGCCAGCAGCCCGTCAGGGGGCACTGGAGAGACCCAGTACTTC
TRBV6-4	TRBJ2-7	TRBD1	-	CASSRTGWDEQYF	TGTGCCAGCAGTAGGACAGGGTGGGACGAGCAGTACTTC
TRBV7-2	TRBJ2-7	-	-	CASVPGGGDTYEQYF	TGTGCCAGCGTCCCGGGAGGGGGCGACACCTACGAGCAGTACTTC
TRBV2	TRBJ2-2	-	-	CASNLGGPGELFF	TGTGCCAGCAATCTGGGGGGCCCCGGGGAGCTGTTTTTT
TRBV4-2	TRBJ2-7	-	-	CASSQDVGTLISYEQYF	TGTGCCAGCAGCCAAGATGTAGGGACCCTCATTTCCTACGAGCAGTACTTC